This T cell receptor beta chain stems from a study of blood T cell repertoires in COVID-19. CDR3 size: 14 residues. With 0 bases removed from V and 8 bases from J, the gap between germline ends came to 14 bases. The V gene's germline CDR1 is SGHRS and CDR2 YFSETQ. Allocation to cohorts depended on clinical history reported by the participants. TCRdb's copy holds only in-frame clones and misses some; the assay was immunoSEQ multiplex PCR. This sample yields roughly 170,000 clones, of which approximately 82% are seen a single time; 4.4% belongs to the top ten. V usage is TRBV5-1 and J usage is TRBJ1-2; no clear D. This sequence was found in a woman aged 50 to 65 who had recovered from COVID-19. Sequencing was performed on PBMCs or T cells enriched from blood (not recorded which). CDR3 in amino acids: CASSLDPATGGYTF. CDR3 sequence (DNA): TGCGCCAGCAGCTTGGATCCGGCCACGGGGGGCTACACCTTC.